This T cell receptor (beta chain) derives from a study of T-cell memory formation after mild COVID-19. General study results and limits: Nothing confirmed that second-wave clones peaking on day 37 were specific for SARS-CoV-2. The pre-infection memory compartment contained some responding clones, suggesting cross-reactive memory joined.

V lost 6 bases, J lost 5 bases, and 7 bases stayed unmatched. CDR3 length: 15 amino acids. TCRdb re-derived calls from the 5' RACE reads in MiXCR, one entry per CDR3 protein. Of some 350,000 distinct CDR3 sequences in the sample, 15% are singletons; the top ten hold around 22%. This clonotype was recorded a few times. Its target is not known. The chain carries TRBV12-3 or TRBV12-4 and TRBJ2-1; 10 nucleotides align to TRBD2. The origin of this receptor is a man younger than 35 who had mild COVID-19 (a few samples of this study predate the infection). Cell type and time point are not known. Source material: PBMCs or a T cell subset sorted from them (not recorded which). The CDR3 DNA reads TGTGCCAGCAGACGAAGGACTAGCGGAAACAATGAGCAGTTCTTC. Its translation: CASRRRTSGNNEQFF.